This T cell receptor (beta chain) was recorded in a study of CD8 T cells in ankylosing spondylitis. TCRdb called the 5' RACE reads again in MiXCR, with one record for every CDR3 protein. Among 85,000 to 90,000 distinct CDR3 sequences listed, 27% were seen once. The CDR3 runs to 13 residues. With 5 bases clipped from V and 2 bases from J, the junction kept 2 bases outside the gene matches. Germline loops: CDR1 MNHEY, CDR2 SMNVEV (reference sequence). Material for sequencing was blood, either unsorted or a sorted T cell fraction (not recorded which). The chain uses TRBV27 and TRBJ2-7; 8 bases are shared with TRBD2. This TCR was sampled from a male donor with ankylosing spondylitis or in good health (not recorded which). Here the CDR3 reads CASSSGGTYEQYF. DNA for the CDR3: TGTGCCAGCAGTAGCGGGGGAACCTACGAGCAGTACTTC.